The following is a T cell receptor (beta chain) sequence with its context. A second PCR, run for roughly 7 to 11 cycles, used a sample-barcoded 5' primer plus a J-beta primer mix. TCRdb itself ran the 5' RACE reads through MiXCR, one entry per CDR3 protein. The sample holds hundreds of thousands of distinct CDR3 sequences, roughly 44% seen once. The data originate from a study of blood T cells in healthy people across ages. The V gene's germline CDR1 is DFQATT and CDR2 SNEGSKA (reference sequence). This CDR3 has 11 residues. Sequencing input: blood. The chain recombines TRBV20-1 with TRBJ2-2; D remains ambiguous. The receptor's source is a man aged 55 to 70 in good health. This chain's CDR3 is CSVRDTGELFF. CDR3 nucleotides: TGCAGCGTTAGGGACACCGGGGAGCTGTTTTTT.